This record covers a single T cell receptor (beta chain). Clones were sequenced by immunoSEQ multiplex PCR, and TCRdb holds only the in-frame ones, with some missing. The sample consists of about 300,000 clones, 80% to 95% of them appearing once. Participants' reported clinical history set cohort assignment. Cohort 3 donors counted as recovered after two negative PCRs, clearance, or resolved symptoms. The data were obtained in a study of blood T cell repertoires in COVID-19. The J segment lost 0 bases and the V segment lost 5 bases, leaving 4 bases of the junction unmatched. This CDR3 is 15 amino acids long. The germline V gene has CDR1 LGHDT and CDR2 YNNKEL (reference sequence).

The chain has TRBV3-1 (or the pseudogene TRBV3-2) and TRBJ2-7; the match to TRBD1 covers 10 bases. The source material was PBMCs or T cells enriched from blood (not recorded which). This TCR was sampled from a woman under 40 who had recovered from COVID-19. The CDR3 sequence: CASSVGTGVSYEQYF. The DNA of the CDR3 is TGTGCCAGCAGCGTCGGGACAGGGGTCTCCTACGAGCAGTACTTC.